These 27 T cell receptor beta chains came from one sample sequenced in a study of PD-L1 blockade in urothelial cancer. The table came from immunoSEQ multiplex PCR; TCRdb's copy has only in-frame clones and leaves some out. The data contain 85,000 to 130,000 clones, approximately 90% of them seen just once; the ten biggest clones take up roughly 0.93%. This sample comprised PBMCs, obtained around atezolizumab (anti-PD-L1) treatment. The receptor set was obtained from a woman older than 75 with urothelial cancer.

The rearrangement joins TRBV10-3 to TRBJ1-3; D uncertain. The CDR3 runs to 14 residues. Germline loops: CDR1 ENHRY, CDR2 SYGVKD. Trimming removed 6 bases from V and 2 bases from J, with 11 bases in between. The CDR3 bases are TGTGCCATCAGCGTAGGGAGAACTGGAAACACCATATATTTT. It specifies CAISVGRTGNTIYF.

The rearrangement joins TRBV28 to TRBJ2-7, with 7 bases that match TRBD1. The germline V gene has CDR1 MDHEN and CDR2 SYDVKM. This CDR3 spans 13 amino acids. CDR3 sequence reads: CAGGRDSSYEQYF. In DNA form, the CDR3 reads TGTGCAGGGGGCAGGGATAGCTCCTACGAGCAGTACTTC.

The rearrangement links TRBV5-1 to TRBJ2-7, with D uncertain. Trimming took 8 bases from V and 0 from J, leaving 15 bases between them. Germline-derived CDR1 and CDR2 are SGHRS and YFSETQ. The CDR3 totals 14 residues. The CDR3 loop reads CASSPTTLSYEQYF. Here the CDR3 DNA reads TGCGCCAGTAGCCCCACGACTCTCTCCTACGAGCAGTACTTC.

CDR3 DNA sequence: TGTGCCAGCACCCAACGCCTAGCGGGAGCGGTCTCCTACAATGAGCAGTTCTTC. Translation: CASTQRLAGAVSYNEQFF. The chain combines TRBV27 with TRBJ2-1, with 10 nucleotides matching TRBD2. After removal of 7 bases from V and 0 bases from J, the junction contained 12 bases not matched to a gene. Germline values: CDR1 MNHEY, CDR2 SMNVEV (reference sequence). This CDR3 region has 18 residues.

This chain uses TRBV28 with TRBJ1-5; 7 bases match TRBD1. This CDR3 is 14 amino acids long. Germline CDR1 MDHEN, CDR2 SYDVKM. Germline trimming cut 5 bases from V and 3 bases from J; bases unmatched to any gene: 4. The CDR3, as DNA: TGTGCCAGCAGTCCCGGGACAGTCAATCAGCCCCAGCATTTT. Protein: CASSPGTVNQPQHF.

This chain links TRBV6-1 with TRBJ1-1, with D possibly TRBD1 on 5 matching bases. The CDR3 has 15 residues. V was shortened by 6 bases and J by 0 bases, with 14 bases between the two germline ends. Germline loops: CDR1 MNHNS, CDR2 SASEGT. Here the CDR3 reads CASSPLQAMNTEAFF. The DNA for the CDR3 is TGTGCCAGCAGCCCCTTACAGGCCATGAACACTGAAGCTTTCTTT.

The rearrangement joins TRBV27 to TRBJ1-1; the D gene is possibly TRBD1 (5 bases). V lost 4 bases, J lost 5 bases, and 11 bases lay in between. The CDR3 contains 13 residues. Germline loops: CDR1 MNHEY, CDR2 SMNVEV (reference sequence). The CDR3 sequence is CASSYRGGTEAFF. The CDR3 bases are TGTGCCAGCAGTTACCGGGGGGGGACTGAAGCTTTCTTT.

The CDR3: CSGQAARGYTF. CDR3 DNA sequence: TGCAGCGGACAGGCGGCTAGAGGCTACACCTTC. The chain employs TRBV20-1 and TRBJ1-2; 7 positions agree with TRBD1. Germline-derived CDR1 and CDR2 are DFQATT and SNEGSKA (reference sequence). The CDR3 sequence is 11 residues long.

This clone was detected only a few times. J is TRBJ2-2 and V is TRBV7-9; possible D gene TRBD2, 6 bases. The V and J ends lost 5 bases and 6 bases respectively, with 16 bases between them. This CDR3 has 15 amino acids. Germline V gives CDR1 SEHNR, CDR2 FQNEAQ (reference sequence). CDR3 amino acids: CASSPGLTRPGELFF. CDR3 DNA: TGTGCCAGCAGCCCGGGACTCACCCGACCCGGGGAGCTGTTTTTT.

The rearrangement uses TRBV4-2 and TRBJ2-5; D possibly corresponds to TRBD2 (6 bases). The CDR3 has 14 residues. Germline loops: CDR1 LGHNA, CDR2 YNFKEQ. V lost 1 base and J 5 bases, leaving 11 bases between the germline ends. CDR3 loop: CASSQGTGVETQYF. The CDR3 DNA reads TGTGCCAGCAGCCAAGGAACGGGAGTTGAGACCCAGTACTTC.

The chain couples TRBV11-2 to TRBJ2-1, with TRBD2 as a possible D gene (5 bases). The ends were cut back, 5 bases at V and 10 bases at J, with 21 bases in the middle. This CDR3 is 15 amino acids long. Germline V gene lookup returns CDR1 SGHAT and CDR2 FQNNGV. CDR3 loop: CASSQVEGSRREQFF. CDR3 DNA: TGTGCCAGCAGCCAGGTTGAGGGCAGCCGTAGAGAGCAGTTCTTC.

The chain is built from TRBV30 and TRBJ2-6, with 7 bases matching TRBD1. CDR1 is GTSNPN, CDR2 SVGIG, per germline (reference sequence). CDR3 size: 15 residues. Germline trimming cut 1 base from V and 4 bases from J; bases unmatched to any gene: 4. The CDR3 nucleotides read TGTGCCTGGAGTGGCAGGGGGTCAGGGGCCAACGTCCTGACTTTC. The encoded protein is CAWSGRGSGANVLTF.

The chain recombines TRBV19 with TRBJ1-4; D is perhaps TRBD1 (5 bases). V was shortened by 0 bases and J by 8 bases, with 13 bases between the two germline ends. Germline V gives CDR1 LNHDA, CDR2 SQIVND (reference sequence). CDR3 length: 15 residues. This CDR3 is CASSIDPTRVEKLFF. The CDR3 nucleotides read TGTGCCAGTAGTATAGATCCGACCAGGGTGGAAAAACTGTTTTTT.

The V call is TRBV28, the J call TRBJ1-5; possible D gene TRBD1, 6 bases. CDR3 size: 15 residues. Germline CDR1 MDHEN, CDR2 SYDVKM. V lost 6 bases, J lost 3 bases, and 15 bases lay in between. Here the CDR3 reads CASSAHRTDNQPQHF. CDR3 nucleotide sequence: TGTGCCAGCAGCGCGCATCGGACAGACAATCAGCCCCAGCATTTT.

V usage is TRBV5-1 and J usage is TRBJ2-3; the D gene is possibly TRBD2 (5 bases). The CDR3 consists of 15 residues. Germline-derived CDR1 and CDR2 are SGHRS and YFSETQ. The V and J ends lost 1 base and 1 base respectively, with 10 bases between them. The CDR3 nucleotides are TGCGCCAGCAGCTTGTCGGGGAGACGCACAGATACGCAGTATTTT. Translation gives CASSLSGRRTDTQYF.

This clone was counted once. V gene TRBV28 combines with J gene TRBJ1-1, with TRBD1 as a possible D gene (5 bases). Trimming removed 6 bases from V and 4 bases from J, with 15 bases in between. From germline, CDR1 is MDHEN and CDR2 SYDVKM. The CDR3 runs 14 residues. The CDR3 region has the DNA TGTGCCAGCAGGTACCCCAGGGTGGGCACTGAAGCTTTCTTT. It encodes CASRYPRVGTEAFF.

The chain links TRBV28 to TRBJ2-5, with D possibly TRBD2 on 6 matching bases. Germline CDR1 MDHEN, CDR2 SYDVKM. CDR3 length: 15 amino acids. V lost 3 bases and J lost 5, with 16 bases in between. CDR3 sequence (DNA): TGTGCCAGCAGTTTTGCACTAGCCGGAGTGGAGACCCAGTACTTC. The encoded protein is CASSFALAGVETQYF.

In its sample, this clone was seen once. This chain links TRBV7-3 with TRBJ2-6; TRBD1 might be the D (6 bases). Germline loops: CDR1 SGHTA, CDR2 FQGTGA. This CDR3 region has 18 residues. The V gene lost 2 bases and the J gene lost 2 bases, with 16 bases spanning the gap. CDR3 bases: TGTGCCAGCAGCTTATCCTTGGCAGGGGTGGCTGGGGCCAACGTCCTGACTTTC. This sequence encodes CASSLSLAGVAGANVLTF.

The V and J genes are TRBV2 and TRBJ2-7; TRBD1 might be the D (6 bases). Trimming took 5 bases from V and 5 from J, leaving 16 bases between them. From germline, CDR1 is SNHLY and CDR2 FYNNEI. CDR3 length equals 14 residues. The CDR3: CASSPSGARNEQYF. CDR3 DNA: TGTGCCAGCAGTCCATCAGGGGCGCGGAACGAGCAGTACTTC.

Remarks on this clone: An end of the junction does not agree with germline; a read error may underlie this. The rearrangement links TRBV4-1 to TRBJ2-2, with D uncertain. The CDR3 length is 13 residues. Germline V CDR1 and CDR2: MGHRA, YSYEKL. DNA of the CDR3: TGCGCCAGCAGCCAAGACAACAACGGGGAGCTGTTTTTT. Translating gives CASSQDNNGELFF.

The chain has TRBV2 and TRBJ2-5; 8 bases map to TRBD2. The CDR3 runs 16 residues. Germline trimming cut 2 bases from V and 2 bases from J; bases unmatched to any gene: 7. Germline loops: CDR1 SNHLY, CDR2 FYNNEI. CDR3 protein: CASSETGAGGQETQYF. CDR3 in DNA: TGTGCCAGCAGTGAAACCGGCGCGGGAGGACAAGAGACCCAGTACTTC.

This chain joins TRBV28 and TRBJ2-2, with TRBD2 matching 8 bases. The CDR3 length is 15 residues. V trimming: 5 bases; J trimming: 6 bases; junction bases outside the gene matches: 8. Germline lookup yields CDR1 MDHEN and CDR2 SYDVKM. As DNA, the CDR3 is TGTGCCAGCAGTCTCGGGACTAGTCGCGCCGGGGAGCTGTTTTTT. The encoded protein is CASSLGTSRAGELFF.

CDR3 amino acids: CASSSDASGSRNTQYF. The CDR3 DNA follows: TGCGCCAGCAGCTCGGACGCCAGCGGGAGTAGGAATACGCAGTATTTT. J is TRBJ2-3 and V is TRBV5-1; 8 bases align to TRBD2. Germline lookup yields CDR1 SGHRS and CDR2 YFSETQ. V dropped 3 bases and J dropped 7; count of bases not matched to a gene: 13. This CDR3 is 16 amino acids long.

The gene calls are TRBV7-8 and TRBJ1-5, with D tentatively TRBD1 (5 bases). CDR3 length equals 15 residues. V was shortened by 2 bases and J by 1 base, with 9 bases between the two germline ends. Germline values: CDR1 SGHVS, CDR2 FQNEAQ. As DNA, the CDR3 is TGTGCCAGCAGCTTAATACAGGAGAGCAATCAGCCCCAGCATTTT. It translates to CASSLIQESNQPQHF.

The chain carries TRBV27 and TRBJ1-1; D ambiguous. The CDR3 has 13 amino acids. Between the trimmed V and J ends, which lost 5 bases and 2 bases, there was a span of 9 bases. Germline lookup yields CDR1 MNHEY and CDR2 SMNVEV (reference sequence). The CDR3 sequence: CASSNSRNTEAFF. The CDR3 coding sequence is TGTGCCAGCAGTAACTCGAGAAACACTGAAGCTTTCTTT.

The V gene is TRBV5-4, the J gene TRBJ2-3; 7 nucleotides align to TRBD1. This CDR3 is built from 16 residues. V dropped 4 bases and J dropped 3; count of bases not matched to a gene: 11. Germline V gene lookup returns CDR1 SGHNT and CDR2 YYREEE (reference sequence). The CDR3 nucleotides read TGTGCCAGCAGCCAAGGGACAGCATTATGGACAGATACGCAGTATTTT. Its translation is CASSQGTALWTDTQYF. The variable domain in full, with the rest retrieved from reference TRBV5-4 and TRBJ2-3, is ETGVTQSPTHLIKTRGQQVTLRCSSQSGHNTVSWYQQALGQGPQFIFQYYREEENGRGNFPPRFSGLQFPNYSSELNVNALELDDSALYLCASSQGTALWTDTQYFGPGTRLTVL.

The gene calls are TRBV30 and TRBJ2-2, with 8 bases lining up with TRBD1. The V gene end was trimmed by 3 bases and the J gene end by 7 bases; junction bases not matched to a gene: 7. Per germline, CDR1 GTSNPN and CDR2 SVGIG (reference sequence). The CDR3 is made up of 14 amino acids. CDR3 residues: CAWRQPGGGGELFF. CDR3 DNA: TGTGCCTGGAGGCAACCAGGGGGCGGCGGGGAGCTGTTTTTT.